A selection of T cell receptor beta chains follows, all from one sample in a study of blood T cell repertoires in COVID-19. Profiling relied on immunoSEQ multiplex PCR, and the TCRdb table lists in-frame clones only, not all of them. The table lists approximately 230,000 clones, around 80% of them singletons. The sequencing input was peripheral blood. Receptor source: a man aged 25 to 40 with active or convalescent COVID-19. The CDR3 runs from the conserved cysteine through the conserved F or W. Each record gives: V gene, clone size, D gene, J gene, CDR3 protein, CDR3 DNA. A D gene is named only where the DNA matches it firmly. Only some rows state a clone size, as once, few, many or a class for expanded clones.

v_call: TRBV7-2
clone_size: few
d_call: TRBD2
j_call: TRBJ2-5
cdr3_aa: CASSTIAGIQETQYF
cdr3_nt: TGTGCCAGCAGCACCATAGCGGGGATCCAAGAGACCCAGTACTTC

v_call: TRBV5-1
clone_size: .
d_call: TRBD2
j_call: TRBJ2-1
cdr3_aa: CASSLRGDPYNEQFF
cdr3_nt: TGCGCCAGCAGCTTACGGGGGGATCCCTACAATGAGCAGTTCTTC

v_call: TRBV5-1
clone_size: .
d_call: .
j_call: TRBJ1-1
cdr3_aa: CASKTEFNTEAFF
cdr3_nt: TGCGCCAGCAAGACAGAATTCAACACTGAAGCTTTCTTT

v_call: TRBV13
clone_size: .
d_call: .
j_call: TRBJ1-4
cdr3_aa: CASSLDTSGEKLFF
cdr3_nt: TGTGCCAGCAGCTTAGACACCTCAGGGGAAAAACTGTTTTTT

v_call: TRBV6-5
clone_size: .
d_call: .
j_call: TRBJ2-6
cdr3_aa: CASSYSMGSGANVLTF
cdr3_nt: TGTGCCAGCAGTTACTCGATGGGCTCCGGGGCCAACGTCCTGACTTTC

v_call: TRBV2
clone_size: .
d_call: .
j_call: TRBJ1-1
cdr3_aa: CASRVGGEAFF
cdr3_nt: TGTGCCAGCAGAGTGGGAGGGGAAGCTTTCTTT

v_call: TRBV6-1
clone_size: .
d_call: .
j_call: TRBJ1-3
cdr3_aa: CASSPPLHSGNTIYF
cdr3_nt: TGTGCCAGCAGTCCCCCCTTACACTCTGGAAACACCATATATTTT

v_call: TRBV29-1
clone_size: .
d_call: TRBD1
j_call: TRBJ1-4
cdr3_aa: CSAKGQANEKLFF
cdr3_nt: TGCAGCGCAAAGGGACAGGCTAATGAAAAACTGTTTTTT

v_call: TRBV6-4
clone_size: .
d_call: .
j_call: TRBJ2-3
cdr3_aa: CASSDSGAGADTQYF
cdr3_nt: TGTGCCAGCAGTGACTCTGGGGCAGGGGCAGATACGCAGTATTTT

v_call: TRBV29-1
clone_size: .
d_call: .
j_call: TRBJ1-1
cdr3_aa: CSVVGGGHKNTEAFF
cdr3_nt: TGCAGCGTTGTAGGGGGGGGACACAAGAACACTGAAGCTTTCTTT

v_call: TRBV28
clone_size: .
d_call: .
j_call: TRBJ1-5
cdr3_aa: CASSENQPQHF
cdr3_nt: TGTGCCAGCAGTGAGAATCAGCCCCAGCATTTT